One sample yielded the 22 T cell receptor beta chains listed below, sequenced in a study of identical twins. TCRdb passed the 5' RACE reads through MiXCR, listing each CDR3 protein once. This table has around 470,000 distinct CDR3 sequences, 14% appearing once. The same sample was also studied in work on yellow fever vaccine responses in identical twins.

The sequenced sample consisted of CD4+ T cells sorted from blood. The receptors were gathered from a woman aged 18-30 years in good health.

Only a few counts were recorded for this clonotype. CDR3 nucleotides: TGTGCCAGCTCACCACCCTCTGGGTACGAGCAGTACTTC. Translation gives CASSPPSGYEQYF. The J gene is TRBJ2-7, the V gene TRBV18; D remains unclear. Deletions cut 0 bases from V and 4 bases from J, with 7 bases between. Germline V lookup: CDR1 KGHSH, CDR2 LQKENI. This CDR3 contains 13 residues. The entire variable domain, with the rest obtained from reference TRBV18 and TRBJ2-7, is as follows: NAGVMQNPRHLVRRRGQEARLRCSPMKGHSHVYWYRQLPEEGLKFMVYLQKENIIDESGMPKERFSAEFPKEGPSILRIQQVVRGDSAAYFCASSPPSGYEQYFGPGTRLTVT.

This clonotype occurred many times. The chain employs TRBV7-2 and TRBJ2-7; no firm D call. Germline CDR1 reads SGHTA; CDR2 reads FQGNSA. Trimming pared 5 bases from V and 0 bases from J, leaving 14 bases between. This CDR3 has 15 amino acids. The CDR3 DNA reads as TGTGCCAGCAGCCAGGCTTCCTGGAGCTCCTACGAGCAGTACTTC. Protein: CASSQASWSSYEQYF.

The chain couples TRBV2 to TRBJ2-1, with 13 positions matching TRBD2. After removal of 5 bases from V and 5 bases from J, the junction contained 0 bases not matched to a gene. The germline V gene encodes CDR1 SNHLY and CDR2 FYNNEI. The CDR3 has 14 amino acids. The CDR3 spells CASSTSGRDNEQFF. In DNA, the CDR3 is TGTGCCAGCAGTACTAGCGGGAGGGACAATGAGCAGTTCTTC.

The chain has TRBV20-1 and TRBJ1-5; 10 bases are shared with TRBD1. Germline V gene data show CDR1 as DFQATT and CDR2 as SNEGSKA (reference sequence). The CDR3 has 15 amino acids. V was clipped by 6 bases and J by 11 bases; unmatched bases: 16. CDR3 residues: CSAQGPGQGFLAQHF. The CDR3 nucleotides read TGCAGTGCCCAAGGACCGGGACAGGGGTTCCTAGCCCAGCATTTT.

J is TRBJ2-7 and V is TRBV5-1; 7 bases match TRBD1. CDR1 and CDR2 (germline): SGHRS, YFSETQ. Trimming cost V 4 bases and J 3 bases; bases outside gene matches: 10. The CDR3 runs to 15 residues. CDR3 in DNA: TGCGCCAGCAGCGCCGACAGGGACCGGCTCTACGAGCAGTACTTC. Protein sequence: CASSADRDRLYEQYF.

This clonotype was seen repeatedly, ten times or more. The genes are TRBV12-3 or TRBV12-4 and TRBJ2-6; D call uncertain. The CDR3 has 13 amino acids. Between the trimmed V and J ends, which lost 3 bases and 3 bases, there was a span of 3 bases. The CDR3 sequence: CASSFGGANVLTF. Here the CDR3 DNA reads TGTGCCAGCAGTTTCGGTGGGGCCAACGTCCTGACTTTC.

This chain connects TRBV7-9 to TRBJ2-7, with D maybe TRBD2 (6 bases). Germline CDR1 SEHNR, CDR2 FQNEAQ (reference sequence). The CDR3 is 15 residues long. With 2 bases removed from V and 6 bases from J, the gap between germline ends came to 17 bases. The CDR3 nucleotides are TGTGCCAGCAGCTTACCCGGGAGTTACCTTTTCGAGCAGTACTTC. Amino acid sequence: CASSLPGSYLFEQYF.

The rearrangement links TRBV9 to TRBJ2-1, with D hard to call. CDR3 length: 16 residues. V lost 0 bases, J lost 0 bases, and 10 bases lay in between. Germline CDR1 and CDR2: SGDLS and YYNGEE. The CDR3 protein is CASSVDLTSSYNEQFF. For the CDR3, the DNA is TGTGCCAGCAGCGTAGATCTCACGAGCTCCTACAATGAGCAGTTCTTC.

V and J are TRBV29-1 and TRBJ2-7; D is possibly TRBD1 (6 bases). This CDR3 spans 12 amino acids. V lost 4 bases and J 7 bases, leaving 14 bases between the germline ends. CDR1 and CDR2 (germline): SQVTM, ANQGSEA. CDR3 in DNA: TGCAGCGTTGGACACAGGGTAGAAGAGCAGTACTTC. Translating gives CSVGHRVEEQYF.

This clonotype occurred a few times. The genes are TRBV10-2 and TRBJ2-1; 9 bases line up with TRBD1. V lost 6 bases to trimming and J lost 0 bases; unmatched junction nucleotides: 6. Germline values: CDR1 WSHSY, CDR2 SAAADI. The CDR3 loop spans 16 amino acids. The CDR3 is CASRTGTGSSYNEQFF. The DNA for the CDR3 is TGCGCCAGCAGGACCGGGACAGGGAGCTCCTACAATGAGCAGTTCTTC.

V usage is TRBV3-1 and J usage is TRBJ2-2, with TRBD2 matching 11 bases. The CDR3 is 16 amino acids. Germline V CDR1 and CDR2: LGHDT, YNNKEL (reference sequence). J gave up 3 bases and V 2 bases, and 2 bases lay outside the gene matches. The CDR3, as DNA: TGTGCCAGCAGCCAACTAGCGGGGGGATACACCGGGGAGCTGTTTTTT. Its translation: CASSQLAGGYTGELFF.

This chain connects TRBV4-3 to TRBJ2-2; TRBD2 might be the D (6 bases). Deletions cut 4 bases from V and 3 bases from J, with 12 bases between. Germline V gene lookup returns CDR1 LGHNA and CDR2 YSLEER. This CDR3 is 15 amino acids long. DNA of the CDR3: TGCGCCAGCAGCCCCGCGGAGGGGTACACCGGGGAGCTGTTTTTT. It specifies CASSPAEGYTGELFF.

This clonotype was detected only a few times. The chain joins TRBV4-2 to TRBJ2-1; 12 nucleotides align to TRBD2. The junction had 10 bases not matched to a gene; V was cut back by 4 bases and J by 0 bases. Germline V gene sequence: CDR1 LGHNA, CDR2 YNFKEQ. This CDR3 region has 19 residues. The CDR3 sequence: CASSPGGLAGTTSYNEQFF. The CDR3 DNA reads TGTGCCAGCAGCCCGGGTGGACTAGCGGGAACAACCTCCTACAATGAGCAGTTCTTC.

This clonotype was observed many times. The chain carries TRBV7-2 and TRBJ2-7; D is ambiguous. The CDR3 length is 12 residues. Germline V gives CDR1 SGHTA, CDR2 FQGNSA. The V gene lost 0 bases and the J gene lost 3 bases, with 3 bases spanning the gap. The CDR3 coding sequence is TGTGCCAGCAGCTTAGCTAACTACGAGCAGTACTTC. Translated: CASSLANYEQYF.

The J gene is TRBJ2-5, the V gene TRBV7-8; 8 nucleotides align to TRBD2. The germline CDR1 and CDR2 sequences are SGHVS and FQNEAQ. J was trimmed by 2 bases and V by 8 bases; bases with no gene match: 7. The CDR3 covers 14 residues. CDR3 coding DNA: TGTGCCAGCGTCCTTAGCGGGGCGCAAGAGACCCAGTACTTC. Amino acids: CASVLSGAQETQYF.

The chain has TRBV3-1 and TRBJ2-2; D assignment may be TRBD1 or TRBD2 (5 bases each). Trimming shortened V by 0 bases and J by 0 bases, and 14 bases separated the two germline ends. This CDR3 region has 18 residues. Germline values: CDR1 LGHDT, CDR2 YNNKEL (reference sequence). The chain's CDR3 is CASSQDWPLGANTGELFF. CDR3 nucleotide sequence: TGTGCCAGCAGCCAAGATTGGCCCTTGGGGGCGAACACCGGGGAGCTGTTTTTT.

The chain has TRBV20-1 and TRBJ2-3, with D hard to call. V lost 3 bases to trimming and J lost 0 bases, with 10 bases between them. Germline lookup yields CDR1 DFQATT and CDR2 SNEGSKA (reference sequence). The CDR3 totals 14 residues. The CDR3 coding sequence is TGCAGTGCTAGGGGCCAAACCAGCACAGATACGCAGTATTTT. Its translation is CSARGQTSTDTQYF.

This clonotype was counted ten times or more. The chain combines TRBV11-2 with TRBJ2-2; D is undetermined. Germline-derived CDR1 and CDR2 are SGHAT and FQNNGV. Trimming removed 7 bases from V and 3 bases from J, with 15 bases in between. CDR3 size: 15 residues. Written as DNA, the CDR3 is TGTGCCAGCACCCGTGGGTTTCCGGACACCGGGGAGCTGTTTTTT. This encodes CASTRGFPDTGELFF. Looking up the rest from reference TRBV11-2 and TRBJ2-2 gives the full variable domain: EAGVAQSPRYKIIEKRQSVAFWCNPISGHATLYWYQQILGQGPKLLIQFQNNGVVDDSQLPKDRFSAERLKGVDSTLKIQPAKLEDSAVYLCASTRGFPDTGELFFGEGSRLTVL.

This chain uses TRBV7-2 with TRBJ2-5, with D maybe TRBD2 (5 bases). Germline CDR1 is SGHTA and CDR2 is FQGNSA. The CDR3 length is 16 residues. Trimming stripped 5 bases from V and 5 bases from J, with 21 bases between. As DNA, the CDR3 is TGTGCCAGCAGCCTGATACCGCTGGCTGGGAGCGAGACCCAGTACTTC. Translating it yields CASSLIPLAGSETQYF.

The rearrangement uses TRBV28 and TRBJ2-3; D unclear. Trimming took 4 bases from V and 4 from J, leaving 6 bases between them. This CDR3 is built from 12 residues. Per germline, CDR1 MDHEN and CDR2 SYDVKM. Written as DNA, the CDR3 is TGTGCCAGCAGTTCTCAATCAGATACGCAGTATTTT. Amino acid sequence: CASSSQSDTQYF.

In this sample, this clonotype turned up a few times. V and J are TRBV18 and TRBJ2-7, with D possibly TRBD1 on 6 matching bases. The CDR3 extends over 16 amino acids. V dropped 4 bases and J dropped 7 bases, with 23 bases sitting between them. Germline V gene lookup returns CDR1 KGHSH and CDR2 LQKENI. This chain's CDR3 is CASSRADRNLRMEQYF. The CDR3 DNA follows: TGTGCCAGCTCACGAGCTGACAGGAATCTACGGATGGAGCAGTACTTC.

This clonotype was seen repeatedly, ten times or more. The V call is TRBV5-1, the J call TRBJ2-3, with 8 bases identical to TRBD1. The CDR3 covers 15 residues. Germline assignment: CDR1 SGHRS and CDR2 YFSETQ. V trimming: 7 bases; J trimming: 3 bases; junction bases outside the gene matches: 10. The CDR3 spells CASGTQGAQTDTQYF. DNA of the CDR3: TGCGCCAGCGGTACCCAGGGGGCCCAAACAGATACGCAGTATTTT.